The 29 T cell receptor beta chains given below trace back to one sample, sequenced in a study of beta chain features in type 1 diabetes (dated by TCRdb to 2016 to 2019). Library creation used the immunoSEQ multiplex PCR assay. The entire amount of isolated RNA was reverse transcribed using the High Capacity cDNA Reverse Transcription Kit, so the sequenced TCRB transcripts were expressed ones. The table was pulled from immuneACCESS by TCRdb, which kept in-frame rearrangements only. Such tables lose some clones; where checked, under half of the loss comes from unresolved V genes, and the rest has no known cause. The sample has around 350,000 clones on record, over 9.5% of them singletons. Roughly 0.015% of the sample is taken by the ten largest. The material sequenced was naive CD4+ T cells from blood. The intended sense of this specimen's cell subset or site label: true naive CD4+ T cells. These receptors were collected from a man aged 18 to 29 in good health.

This clone showed up just a few times. This rearrangement joins TRBV30 to TRBJ1-1; D is unclear. V dropped 1 base and J dropped 4 bases, with 10 bases sitting between them. CDR1 and CDR2 (germline): GTSNPN, SVGIG (reference sequence). The length of the CDR3 is 13 residues. The DNA for the CDR3 is TGTGCCTGGAGTGAACCAGCGGGCACTGAAGCTTTCTTT. Its translation: CAWSEPAGTEAFF.

The sample holds a few counts of this clone. V and J are TRBV18 and TRBJ2-1, with a weak D call TRBD1 (5 bases). Trimming left V 1 base short and J 5 bases short, with 12 bases between. The CDR3 covers 15 residues. Germline V gives CDR1 KGHSH, CDR2 LQKENI. CDR3 region: CASSPLRQRDNEQFF. The CDR3, as DNA: TGTGCCAGCTCACCACTTCGACAGCGAGACAATGAGCAGTTCTTC. Supplemented by reference TRBV18 and TRBJ2-1, the full variable domain reads NAGVMQNPRHLVRRRGQEARLRCSPMKGHSHVYWYRQLPEEGLKFMVYLQKENIIDESGMPKERFSAEFPKEGPSILRIQQVVRGDSAAYFCASSPLRQRDNEQFFGPGTRLTVL.

This clone turned up a few times. The chain recombines TRBV30 with TRBJ1-2, with a weak D call TRBD1 (6 bases). Per germline, CDR1 GTSNPN and CDR2 SVGIG (reference sequence). Deletions cut 4 bases from V and 5 bases from J, with 11 bases between. This CDR3 is built from 12 residues. CDR3 loop: CAWKDRAYGYTF. The CDR3 nucleotides read TGTGCCTGGAAGGACAGAGCTTATGGCTACACCTTC.

The rearrangement links TRBV6-5 to TRBJ2-3; 11 positions agree with TRBD2. The CDR3 contains 15 residues. Germline CDR1 is MNHEY and CDR2 is SVGAGI. V trimming: 5 bases; J trimming: 4 bases; junction bases outside the gene matches: 5. The CDR3 sequence: CASSRGSGRADTQYF. In nucleotides, the CDR3 is TGTGCCAGCAGTCGAGGTAGCGGGAGGGCAGATACGCAGTATTTT.

The CDR3 region is CASSLAGGLREQYF. In DNA, the CDR3 is TGTGCCAGCAGCTTAGCGGGGGGGTTGCGCGAGCAGTACTTC. V and J are TRBV7-2 and TRBJ2-7, with 7 bases aligning to TRBD2. J was trimmed by 6 bases and V by 0 bases; bases with no gene match: 5. The CDR3 extends over 14 amino acids. Germline CDR1 is SGHTA and CDR2 is FQGNSA. The full variable domain, in which reference TRBV7-2 and TRBJ2-7 provide the parts outside the CDR3, is GAGVSQSPSNKVTEKGKDVELRCDPISGHTALYWYRQSLGQGLEFLIYFQGNSAPDKSGLPSDRFSAERTGGSVSTLTIQRTQQEDSAVYLCASSLAGGLREQYFGPGTRLTVT.

This clone was observed a handful of times. The chain employs TRBV6-6 and TRBJ1-5; D is unresolved. V lost 0 bases and J 6 bases, leaving 15 bases between the germline ends. CDR1 is MNHNY, CDR2 SVGAGI, per germline (reference sequence). The CDR3 sequence is 16 residues long. The CDR3 nucleotides are TGTGCCAGCAGTTACTCGCCGACATCGGGGAGTCAGCCCCAGCATTTT. Protein: CASSYSPTSGSQPQHF.

The gene calls are TRBV7-9 and TRBJ2-1; TRBD1 might be the D (6 bases). This CDR3 is 15 amino acids long. Between the trimmed V and J ends, which lost 2 bases and 14 bases, there was a span of 22 bases. Germline V gene lookup returns CDR1 SEHNR and CDR2 FQNEAQ (reference sequence). The CDR3 protein is CASSLILDMGSGEFF. Written as DNA, the CDR3 is TGTGCCAGCAGCTTAATCTTAGACATGGGGTCAGGGGAGTTCTTC.

This clone was seen only a few times. The same CDR3 also results from other DNA sequences found in this sample. The gene calls are TRBV30 and TRBJ2-1; a weak D match, TRBD2 (5 bases). Germline assignment: CDR1 GTSNPN and CDR2 SVGIG (reference sequence). The CDR3 length is 12 residues. V lost 0 bases and J 7 bases, leaving 7 bases between the germline ends. As DNA, the CDR3 is TGTGCCTGGAGTGTACCGGGGAATGAGCAGTTCTTC. This sequence encodes CAWSVPGNEQFF.

In its sample, this clone was seen a few times. The V and J genes are TRBV7-2 and TRBJ1-1; D gene unclear. This CDR3 region has 13 residues. The V and J ends lost 5 bases and 7 bases respectively, with 14 bases between them. Germline loops: CDR1 SGHTA, CDR2 FQGNSA. The CDR3 is CASSPRFFSEAFF. The CDR3 DNA follows: TGTGCCAGCAGCCCGAGGTTCTTCAGTGAAGCTTTCTTT.

The chain recombines TRBV2 with TRBJ2-5; 12 nucleotides agree with TRBD1. The trim removed 6 bases at V and 3 bases at J, leaving 2 bases unmatched. Germline CDR1 reads SNHLY; CDR2 reads FYNNEI. The CDR3 has 14 amino acids. CDR3: CASRGTGGEETQYF. The CDR3 DNA is TGTGCCAGCAGAGGGACAGGGGGCGAAGAGACCCAGTACTTC. The whole variable domain, filled in from reference TRBV2 and TRBJ2-5, reads EPEVTQTPSHQVTQMGQEVILRCVPISNHLYFYWYRQILGQKVEFLVSFYNNEISEKSEIFDDQFSVERPDGSNFTLKIRSTKLEDSAMYFCASRGTGGEETQYFGPGTRLLVL.

The V gene is TRBV11-3, the J gene TRBJ2-3, with 7 bases lining up with TRBD1. CDR1 and CDR2 (germline): SGHNT, YENEEA. The length of the CDR3 is 12 residues. J lost 12 bases, V lost 0 bases, and 3 bases had no gene match. This CDR3 is CASSLEQGRQYF. CDR3 in DNA: TGTGCCAGCAGCTTAGAACAGGGGCGTCAGTATTTT. The full variable domain, its missing parts supplied by reference TRBV11-3 and TRBJ2-3, is EAGVVQSPRYKIIEKKQPVAFWCNPISGHNTLYWYLQNLGQGPELLIRYENEEAVDDSQLPKDRFSAERLKGVDSTLKIQPAELGDSAVYLCASSLEQGRQYFGPGTRLTVL.

The rearrangement uses TRBV11-2 and TRBJ2-7; 8 nucleotides line up with TRBD1. The CDR3 sequence is 16 residues long. Germline CDR1 and CDR2: SGHAT and FQNNGV. V trimming: 4 bases; J trimming: 2 bases; junction bases outside the gene matches: 10. CDR3 residues: CASSSRARGPTYEQYF. The DNA for the CDR3 is TGTGCCAGCAGCTCCCGGGCCAGGGGGCCCACCTACGAGCAGTACTTC.

This chain connects TRBV7-9 to TRBJ2-1; 11 positions match TRBD1. The trim removed 6 bases at V and 9 bases at J, leaving 7 bases unmatched. This CDR3 comprises 14 residues. Germline values: CDR1 SEHNR, CDR2 FQNEAQ (reference sequence). The CDR3 here is CASSRSGTGGEQFF. The DNA of the CDR3 is TGTGCCAGCAGTCGCAGCGGGACAGGGGGTGAGCAGTTCTTC.

The chain couples TRBV5-4 to TRBJ2-3; D gene unclear. V was cut by 5 bases and J by 1 base, with 11 bases left in between. Germline V lookup: CDR1 SGHNT, CDR2 YYREEE (reference sequence). This CDR3 spans 14 amino acids. The CDR3: CASREYGRTDTQYF. The CDR3 DNA is TGTGCCAGCAGGGAGTACGGCCGCACAGATACGCAGTATTTT.

The chain combines TRBV7-9 with TRBJ2-1; no reliable D call. Germline loops: CDR1 SEHNR, CDR2 FQNEAQ (reference sequence). The CDR3 consists of 11 residues. V lost 5 bases and J 4 bases, leaving 3 bases between the germline ends. CDR3 DNA: TGTGCCAGCAGCCCATACAATGAGCAGTTCTTC. Its translation is CASSPYNEQFF.

A few counts support this clone. The CDR3 protein is CAWSRVTYEQYF. Here the CDR3 DNA reads TGTGCCTGGAGTCGAGTTACCTACGAGCAGTACTTC. The chain couples TRBV30 to TRBJ2-7, with unresolved D. Germline lookup yields CDR1 GTSNPN and CDR2 SVGIG (reference sequence). CDR3 length: 12 residues. The V end lost 2 bases, the J end lost 2 bases, and 7 bases lay between the germline ends. The whole variable domain, filled in from reference TRBV30 and TRBJ2-7, reads SQTIHQWPATLVQPVGSPLSLECTVEGTSNPNLYWYRQAAGRGLQLLFYSVGIGQISSEVPQNLSASRPQDRQFILSSKKLLLSDSGFYLCAWSRVTYEQYFGPGTRLTVT.

As for this clone: Germline and junction disagree at one end, which may indicate a read error. The chain couples TRBV4-2 to TRBJ1-1, with D possibly being TRBD1 (6 bases). In germline, CDR1 is LGHNA, CDR2 YNFKEQ. The CDR3 sequence is 14 residues long. CDR3 bases: TGTGCCAGCAGCCAAGACCAGGGGAACCCTGAAGCTTTCTTT. Translated, it gives CASSQDQGNPEAFF.

This clone appeared a few times. V usage is TRBV19 and J usage is TRBJ2-5, with TRBD2 as a possible D gene (5 bases). V was pared by 5 bases and J by 2 bases, with 15 bases between. CDR3 length equals 15 residues. From germline, CDR1 is LNHDA and CDR2 SQIVND (reference sequence). CDR3 coding DNA: TGTGCCAGTAGTGTCCAACGGGGTCCACAAGAGACCCAGTACTTC. Its translation is CASSVQRGPQETQYF.

This chain's CDR3 is CASSRGGGLARPYNEQFF. CDR3 in DNA: TGTGCCAGCAGCCGAGGGGGTGGACTAGCGAGGCCCTACAATGAGCAGTTCTTC. The rearrangement joins TRBV4-2 to TRBJ2-1, with 9 positions matching TRBD2. The CDR3 totals 18 residues. CDR1 is LGHNA, CDR2 YNFKEQ, per germline. V shed 4 bases and J 2 bases; nucleotides not matched to a gene: 12.

The chain is built from TRBV5-1 and TRBJ2-1; unclear D gene. The CDR3 loop spans 15 amino acids. Germline-derived CDR1 and CDR2 are SGHRS and YFSETQ. Between the trimmed V and J ends, which lost 4 bases and 0 bases, there was a span of 11 bases. Here the CDR3 DNA reads TGCGCCAGCAGCCCTTCTAGTCCCTCCTACAATGAGCAGTTCTTC. As protein: CASSPSSPSYNEQFF.

This clone was seen only a few times. J is TRBJ2-4 and V is TRBV27; D is perhaps TRBD2 (5 bases). CDR1 and CDR2 (germline): MNHEY, SMNVEV (reference sequence). V lost 0 bases and J lost 9, with 12 bases in between. The CDR3 consists of 14 residues. Here the CDR3 reads CASSLSTTGVIQYF. The CDR3 DNA reads as TGTGCCAGCAGTTTATCGACCACCGGGGTCATTCAGTACTTC.

This clone was found a few times. This chain joins TRBV19 and TRBJ1-5; tentative D call: TRBD1 (5 bases). The CDR3 is made up of 16 amino acids. The V and J ends lost 5 bases and 5 bases respectively, with 19 bases between them. Per germline, CDR1 LNHDA and CDR2 SQIVND (reference sequence). CDR3 sequence reads: CASSPRGQGPDQPQHF. The CDR3 coding sequence is TGTGCCAGTAGTCCGCGGGGCCAGGGACCCGATCAGCCCCAGCATTTT.

The rearrangement uses TRBV11-1 and TRBJ2-5, with 7 bases matching TRBD2. Trimming removed 0 bases from V and 4 bases from J; junction bases left unmatched: 5. This CDR3 spans 15 amino acids. Germline V CDR1 and CDR2: SGHAT, FQDESV (reference sequence). The CDR3 reads CASSLAGLSAETQYF. In DNA, the CDR3 is TGTGCCAGCAGCTTAGCGGGACTATCGGCAGAGACCCAGTACTTC.

This clone was seen only a few times. The chain couples TRBV28 to TRBJ1-1, with D unclear. CDR1 and CDR2 from the germline V gene are MDHEN and SYDVKM. Trimming left V 8 bases short and J 1 base short, with 11 bases between. The CDR3 sequence is 13 residues long. The CDR3: CASFFQENTEAFF. The CDR3 nucleotides read TGTGCCAGCTTCTTCCAGGAGAACACTGAAGCTTTCTTT.

The chain is built from TRBV18 and TRBJ2-5; no reliable D call. Germline V CDR1 and CDR2: KGHSH, LQKENI. Trimming took off 5 bases at V and 1 base at J, with 14 bases between the two ends. The CDR3 has 15 amino acids. The CDR3 reads CASSKASEVQETQYF. The CDR3 DNA sequence: TGTGCCAGCTCAAAAGCGAGCGAGGTCCAAGAGACCCAGTACTTC.

J is TRBJ1-2 and V is TRBV6-5; 9 bases line up with TRBD1. The V segment lost 6 bases and the J segment 8 bases; nucleotides outside the gene matches: 4. Germline V gives CDR1 MNHEY, CDR2 SVGAGI. This CDR3 spans 12 amino acids. The CDR3 here is CASRRQGDGYTF. The DNA of the CDR3 is TGTGCCAGCAGGCGACAGGGGGACGGCTACACCTTC.

This clone was detected only a few times. CDR3 sequence: CASSSVREGSYEQYF. CDR3 nucleotide sequence: TGTGCCAGCAGCAGCGTCCGGGAGGGGTCCTACGAGCAGTACTTC. The rearrangement uses TRBV7-9 and TRBJ2-7; 8 bases agree with TRBD2. Per the germline V gene, CDR1 is SEHNR and CDR2 is FQNEAQ (reference sequence). The CDR3 has 15 residues. J lost 1 base, V lost 5 bases, and 7 bases had no gene match.

The chain couples TRBV29-1 to TRBJ2-1; D remains unclear. The CDR3 sequence is 13 residues long. Germline-derived CDR1 and CDR2 are SQVTM and ANQGSEA. V dropped 1 base and J dropped 4 bases, with 8 bases sitting between them. The CDR3 nucleotides read TGCAGCGTTGAAGTGACGGAGTACAATGAGCAGTTCTTC. Amino acid sequence: CSVEVTEYNEQFF.

This rearrangement joins TRBV7-3 to TRBJ2-3; no definite D call. The CDR3 covers 13 residues. CDR1 SGHTA and CDR2 FQGTGA come from the germline V gene. V was shortened by 6 bases and J by 3 bases, with 10 bases between the two germline ends. CDR3 region: CASSAGLTDTQYF. CDR3 nucleotide sequence: TGTGCCAGCAGTGCCGGGTTGACAGATACGCAGTATTTT.